This section outlines one TCR beta chain sequence together with its context. The antigen remains unidentified. This sample was included in a study of T-cell memory formation after mild COVID-19. Study-wide background: Largely, TCR clusters stayed within a single donor. Study-level results: Of the contracting clones, CD4+ ones lay mainly in CM and EM, and CD8+ ones in EMRA. Still unconfirmed is whether the second-wave clones peaking on day 37 recognized SARS-CoV-2.

V gave up 9 bases and J gave up 4 bases; unmatched junction bases: 9. Germline assignment: CDR1 SEHNR and CDR2 FQNEAQ (reference sequence). The CDR3 spans 14 residues. TCRalpha and TCRbeta libraries used 5'RACE with constant-segment primers and UMIs. TCRdb ran MiXCR on the 5' RACE reads and lists one entry per CDR3 protein. The data contain around 390,000 distinct CDR3 sequences, 16% of them singletons. The genes are TRBV7-9 and TRBJ2-1, with 7 bases lining up with TRBD1. Sample: PBMCs or a T cell subset sorted from them (not recorded which). This sequence was found in a man aged 18 to 30 who had mild COVID-19 (a few samples of this study predate the infection). Cell type and time point are not known. The CDR3 spells CASIPGTVYNEQFF. The CDR3 bases are TGTGCCAGTATACCCGGGACAGTGTACAATGAGCAGTTCTTC. Using reference TRBV7-9 and TRBJ2-1 for the parts outside the CDR3, the full variable domain is DTGVSQNPRHKITKRGQNVTFRCDPISEHNRLYWYRQTLGQGPEFLTYFQNEAQLEKSRLLSDRFSAERPKGSFSTLEIQRTEQGDSAMYLCASIPGTVYNEQFFGPGTRLTVL.